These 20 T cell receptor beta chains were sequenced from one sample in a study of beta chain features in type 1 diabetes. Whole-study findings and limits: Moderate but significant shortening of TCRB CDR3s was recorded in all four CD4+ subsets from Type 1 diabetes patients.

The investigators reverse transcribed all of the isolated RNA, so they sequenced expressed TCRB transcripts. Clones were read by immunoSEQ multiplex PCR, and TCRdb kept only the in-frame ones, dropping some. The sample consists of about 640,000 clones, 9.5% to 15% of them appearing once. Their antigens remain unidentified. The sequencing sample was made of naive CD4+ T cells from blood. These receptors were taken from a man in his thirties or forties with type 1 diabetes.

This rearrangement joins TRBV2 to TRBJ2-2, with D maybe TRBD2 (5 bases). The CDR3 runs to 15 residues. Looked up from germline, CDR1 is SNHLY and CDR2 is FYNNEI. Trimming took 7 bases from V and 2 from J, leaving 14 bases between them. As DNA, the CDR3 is TGTGCCAGCAAGGAATTGAGGGCCAACACCGGGGAGCTGTTTTTT. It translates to CASKELRANTGELFF. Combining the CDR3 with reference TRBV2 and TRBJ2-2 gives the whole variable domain EPEVTQTPSHQVTQMGQEVILRCVPISNHLYFYWYRQILGQKVEFLVSFYNNEISEKSEIFDDQFSVERPDGSNFTLKIRSTKLEDSAMYFCASKELRANTGELFFGEGSRLTVL.

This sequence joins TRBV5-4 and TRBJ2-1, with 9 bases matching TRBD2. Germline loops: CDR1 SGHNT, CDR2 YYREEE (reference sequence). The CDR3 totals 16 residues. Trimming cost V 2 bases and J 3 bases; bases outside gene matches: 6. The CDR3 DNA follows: TGTGCCAGCAGCTTCCGCAGCGGGGGGTTCTACAATGAGCAGTTCTTC. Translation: CASSFRSGGFYNEQFF.

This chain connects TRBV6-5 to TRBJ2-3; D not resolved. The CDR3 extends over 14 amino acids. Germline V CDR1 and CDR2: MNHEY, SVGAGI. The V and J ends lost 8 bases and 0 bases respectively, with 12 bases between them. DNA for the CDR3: TGTGCCAGCGGTACGGGCTCCAGCACAGATACGCAGTATTTT. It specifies CASGTGSSTDTQYF.

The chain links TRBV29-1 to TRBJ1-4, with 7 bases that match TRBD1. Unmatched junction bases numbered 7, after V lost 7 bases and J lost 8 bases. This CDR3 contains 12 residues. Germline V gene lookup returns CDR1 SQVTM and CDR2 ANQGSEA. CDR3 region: CSAEGAREKLFF. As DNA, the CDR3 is TGCAGCGCCGAGGGGGCGCGCGAAAAACTGTTTTTT.

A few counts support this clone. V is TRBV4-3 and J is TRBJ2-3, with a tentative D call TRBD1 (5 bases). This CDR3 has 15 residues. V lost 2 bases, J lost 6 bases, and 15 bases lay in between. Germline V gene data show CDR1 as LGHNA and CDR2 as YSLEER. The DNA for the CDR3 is TGCGCCAGCAGCCAACACGGTTGGGCAGGGGATACGCAGTATTTT. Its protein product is CASSQHGWAGDTQYF.

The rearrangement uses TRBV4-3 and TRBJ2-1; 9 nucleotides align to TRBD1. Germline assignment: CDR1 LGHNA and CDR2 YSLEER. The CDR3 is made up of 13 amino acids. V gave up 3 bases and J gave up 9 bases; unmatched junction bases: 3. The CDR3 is CASSQGTGIEQFF. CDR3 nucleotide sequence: TGCGCCAGCAGCCAGGGGACAGGGATTGAGCAGTTCTTC.

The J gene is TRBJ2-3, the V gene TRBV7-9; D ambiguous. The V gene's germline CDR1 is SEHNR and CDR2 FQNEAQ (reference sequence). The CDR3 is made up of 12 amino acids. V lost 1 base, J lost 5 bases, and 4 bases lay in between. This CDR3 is CASSLEGDTQYF. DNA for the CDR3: TGTGCCAGCAGCTTAGAAGGAGATACGCAGTATTTT. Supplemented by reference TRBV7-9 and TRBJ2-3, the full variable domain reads DTGVSQNPRHKITKRGQNVTFRCDPISEHNRLYWYRQTLGQGPEFLTYFQNEAQLEKSRLLSDRFSAERPKGSFSTLEIQRTEQGDSAMYLCASSLEGDTQYFGPGTRLTVL.

The CDR3 spells CASTSLGDRGLNTQYF. The CDR3 DNA is TGTGCCAGCACCTCCCTTGGGGACAGGGGGCTTAATACGCAGTATTTT. The V gene is TRBV11-2, the J gene TRBJ2-3; 12 nucleotides agree with TRBD1. The germline V gene has CDR1 SGHAT and CDR2 FQNNGV. J lost 7 bases, V lost 7 bases, and 12 bases had no gene match. There are 16 residues in the CDR3. The full variable domain, rest sourced from reference TRBV11-2 and TRBJ2-3, is EAGVAQSPRYKIIEKRQSVAFWCNPISGHATLYWYQQILGQGPKLLIQFQNNGVVDDSQLPKDRFSAERLKGVDSTLKIQPAKLEDSAVYLCASTSLGDRGLNTQYFGPGTRLTVL.

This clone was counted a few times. In nucleotides, the CDR3 is TGTGCCTGGAGTGCGGTTACTAACTATGGCTACACCTTC. This encodes CAWSAVTNYGYTF. The genes are TRBV30 and TRBJ1-2; the D is unclear. V dropped 1 base and J dropped 0 bases, with 6 bases sitting between them. CDR1 is GTSNPN and CDR2 is SVGIG in the germline V gene (reference sequence). The CDR3 length is 13 residues.

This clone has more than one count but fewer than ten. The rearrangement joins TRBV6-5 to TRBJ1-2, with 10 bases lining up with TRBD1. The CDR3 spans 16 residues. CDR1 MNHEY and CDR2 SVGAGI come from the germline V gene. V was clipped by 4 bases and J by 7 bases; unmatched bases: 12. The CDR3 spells CASSSPGQGSPGGYTF. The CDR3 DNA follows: TGTGCCAGCAGTTCGCCGGGACAGGGGTCCCCTGGTGGCTACACCTTC.

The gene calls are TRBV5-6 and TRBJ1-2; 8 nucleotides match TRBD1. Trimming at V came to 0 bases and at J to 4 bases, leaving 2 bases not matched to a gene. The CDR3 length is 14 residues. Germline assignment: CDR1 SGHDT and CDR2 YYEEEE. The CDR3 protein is CASSLGTGSYGYTF. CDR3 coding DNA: TGTGCCAGCAGCTTGGGGACAGGGTCCTATGGCTACACCTTC.

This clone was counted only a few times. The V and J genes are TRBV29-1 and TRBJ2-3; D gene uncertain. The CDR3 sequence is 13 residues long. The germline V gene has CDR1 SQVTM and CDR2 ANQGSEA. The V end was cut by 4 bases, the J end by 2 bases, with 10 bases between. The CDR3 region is CSVASRYTDTQYF. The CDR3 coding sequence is TGCAGCGTTGCGAGCAGATACACAGATACGCAGTATTTT.

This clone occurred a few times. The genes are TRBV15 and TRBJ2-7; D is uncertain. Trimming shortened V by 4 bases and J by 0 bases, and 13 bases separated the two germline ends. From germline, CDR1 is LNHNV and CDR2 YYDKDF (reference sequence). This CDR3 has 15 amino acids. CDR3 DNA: TGTGCCACCAGCATCTTGACTGATTCCTCCTACGAGCAGTACTTC. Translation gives CATSILTDSSYEQYF.

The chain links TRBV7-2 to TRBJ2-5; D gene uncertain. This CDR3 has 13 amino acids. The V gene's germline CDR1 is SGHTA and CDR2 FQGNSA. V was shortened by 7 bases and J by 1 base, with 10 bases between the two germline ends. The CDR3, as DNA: TGTGCCAGCACTTCGCGCGCCCAAGAGACCCAGTACTTC. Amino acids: CASTSRAQETQYF.

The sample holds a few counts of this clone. The CDR3 protein is CASSLSRGLYPSPLHF. CDR3 sequence (DNA): TGTGCCAGCAGTTTATCGAGGGGTCTGTACCCTTCACCCCTCCACTTT. V and J are TRBV27 and TRBJ1-6, with a tentative D call TRBD1 (5 bases). Trimming stripped 0 bases from V and 9 bases from J, with 15 bases between. The CDR3 contains 16 residues. Germline loops: CDR1 MNHEY, CDR2 SMNVEV (reference sequence).

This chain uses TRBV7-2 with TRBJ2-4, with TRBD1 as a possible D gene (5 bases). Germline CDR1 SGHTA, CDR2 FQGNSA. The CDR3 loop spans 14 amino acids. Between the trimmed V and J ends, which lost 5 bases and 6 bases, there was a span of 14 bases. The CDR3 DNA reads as TGTGCCAGCAGCCCCAGGGCGGTGGGAAACATTCAGTACTTC. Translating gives CASSPRAVGNIQYF. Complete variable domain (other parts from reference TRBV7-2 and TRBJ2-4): GAGVSQSPSNKVTEKGKDVELRCDPISGHTALYWYRQSLGQGLEFLIYFQGNSAPDKSGLPSDRFSAERTGGSVSTLTIQRTQQEDSAVYLCASSPRAVGNIQYFGAGTRLSVL.

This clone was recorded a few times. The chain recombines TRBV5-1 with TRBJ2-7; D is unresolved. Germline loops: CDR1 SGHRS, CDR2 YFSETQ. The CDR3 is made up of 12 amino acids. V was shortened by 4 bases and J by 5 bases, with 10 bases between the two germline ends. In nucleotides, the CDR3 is TGCGCCAGCAGCCCAGGAGTAAACGAGCAGTACTTC. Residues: CASSPGVNEQYF. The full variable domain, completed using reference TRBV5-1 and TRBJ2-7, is KAGVTQTPRYLIKTRGQQVTLSCSPISGHRSVSWYQQTPGQGLQFLFEYFSETQRNKGNFPGRFSGRQFSNSRSEMNVSTLELGDSALYLCASSPGVNEQYFGPGTRLTVT.

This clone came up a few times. CDR3 protein: CASSVTTGNSGNTIYF. CDR3 coding DNA: TGTGCCAGCAGCGTTACAACAGGGAACTCTGGAAACACCATATATTTT. The chain recombines TRBV9 with TRBJ1-3, with D perhaps TRBD1 (6 bases). This CDR3 has 16 residues. Germline values: CDR1 SGDLS, CDR2 YYNGEE. Deletions cut 2 bases from V and 0 bases from J, with 12 bases between.

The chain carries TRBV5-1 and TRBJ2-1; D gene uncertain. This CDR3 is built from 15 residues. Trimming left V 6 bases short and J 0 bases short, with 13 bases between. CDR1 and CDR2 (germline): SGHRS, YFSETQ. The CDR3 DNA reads TGCGCCAGCACCGCTGACACGAGCTCCTACAATGAGCAGTTCTTC. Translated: CASTADTSSYNEQFF.

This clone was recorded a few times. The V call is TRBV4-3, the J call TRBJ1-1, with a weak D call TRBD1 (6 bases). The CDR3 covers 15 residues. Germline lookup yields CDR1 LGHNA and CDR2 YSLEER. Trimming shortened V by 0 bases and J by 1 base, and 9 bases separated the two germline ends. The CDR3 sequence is CASSQDPQGNTEAFF. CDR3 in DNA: TGCGCCAGCAGCCAAGATCCACAGGGGAACACTGAAGCTTTCTTT.